Here is one T cell receptor beta chain with its context. These data belong to a study of T cell responses to AZD1222 COVID-19 vaccine. The J segment lost 7 bases and the V segment lost 4 bases, leaving 9 bases of the junction unmatched. The germline gives CDR1 SGHRS, CDR2 YFSETQ. CDR3 length: 16 amino acids. Produced via immunoSEQ multiplex PCR; TCRdb's table is partial and in-frame only. The table includes 100,000 to 150,000 clones, less than 90% detected once. This clonotype originated in an adult in good health. The gene calls are TRBV5-1 and TRBJ2-1; 12 positions agree with TRBD2. This sample comprised peripheral blood, obtained on day 0 of AZD1222 vaccination. CDR3 sequence: CASSLLLAGGRNEQFF. In DNA, the CDR3 is TGCGCCAGCAGCCTCCTGCTAGCGGGAGGGAGAAATGAGCAGTTCTTC.